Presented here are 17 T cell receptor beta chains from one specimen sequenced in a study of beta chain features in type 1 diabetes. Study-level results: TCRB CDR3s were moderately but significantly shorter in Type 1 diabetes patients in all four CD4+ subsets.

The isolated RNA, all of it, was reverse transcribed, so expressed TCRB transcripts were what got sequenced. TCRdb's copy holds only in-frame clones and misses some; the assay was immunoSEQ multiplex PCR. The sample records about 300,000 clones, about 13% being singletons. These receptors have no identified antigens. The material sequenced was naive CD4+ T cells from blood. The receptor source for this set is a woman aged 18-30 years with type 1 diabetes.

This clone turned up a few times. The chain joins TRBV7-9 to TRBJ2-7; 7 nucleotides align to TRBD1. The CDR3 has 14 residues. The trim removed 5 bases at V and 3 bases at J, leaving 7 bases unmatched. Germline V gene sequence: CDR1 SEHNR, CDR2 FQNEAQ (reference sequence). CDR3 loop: CASSQRTGNYEQYF. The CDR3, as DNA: TGTGCCAGCAGCCAACGGACAGGAAACTACGAGCAGTACTTC.

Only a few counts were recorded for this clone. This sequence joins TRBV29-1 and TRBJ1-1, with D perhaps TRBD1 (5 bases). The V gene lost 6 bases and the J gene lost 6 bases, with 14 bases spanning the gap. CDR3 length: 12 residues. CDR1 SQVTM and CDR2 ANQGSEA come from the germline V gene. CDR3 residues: CSVRDFGSEAFF. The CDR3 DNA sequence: TGCAGCGTCAGGGACTTTGGTTCTGAAGCTTTCTTT.

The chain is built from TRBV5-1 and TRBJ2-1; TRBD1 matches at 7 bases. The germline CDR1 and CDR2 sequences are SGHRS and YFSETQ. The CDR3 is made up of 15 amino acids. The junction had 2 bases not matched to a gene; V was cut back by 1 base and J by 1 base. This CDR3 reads CASSLTGASYNEQFF. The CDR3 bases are TGCGCCAGCAGCTTGACAGGGGCTTCCTACAATGAGCAGTTCTTC.

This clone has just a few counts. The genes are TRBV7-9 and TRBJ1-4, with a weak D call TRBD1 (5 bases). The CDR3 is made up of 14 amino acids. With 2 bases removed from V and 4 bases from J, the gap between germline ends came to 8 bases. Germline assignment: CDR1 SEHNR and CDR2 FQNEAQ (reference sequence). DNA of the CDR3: TGTGCCAGCAGCTTACCGCAGGGTAATGAAAAACTGTTTTTT. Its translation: CASSLPQGNEKLFF.

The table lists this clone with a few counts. The DNA for the CDR3 is TGCGCCAGCAGTCCCCGAAAGGGAGACTCCTACGAGCAGTACGTC. It translates to CASSPRKGDSYEQYV. The chain has TRBV23-1 and TRBJ2-7, with D possibly being TRBD2 (5 bases). TRBV23-1 falls under the ORF class, with uncertain function. Trimming removed 4 bases from V and 0 bases from J, with 13 bases in between. This CDR3 has 15 residues.

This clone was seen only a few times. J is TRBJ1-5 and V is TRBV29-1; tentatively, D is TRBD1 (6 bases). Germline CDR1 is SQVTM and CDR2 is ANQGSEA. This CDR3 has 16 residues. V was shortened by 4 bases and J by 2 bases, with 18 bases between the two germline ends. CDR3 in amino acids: CSVGPRGATGNQPQHF. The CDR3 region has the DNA TGCAGCGTTGGGCCCCGGGGGGCAACTGGCAATCAGCCCCAGCATTTT.

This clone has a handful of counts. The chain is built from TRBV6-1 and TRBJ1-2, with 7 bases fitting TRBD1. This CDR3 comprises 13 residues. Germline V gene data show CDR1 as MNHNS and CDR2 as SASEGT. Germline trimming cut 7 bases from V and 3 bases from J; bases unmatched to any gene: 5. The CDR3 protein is CASKQGMDYGYTF. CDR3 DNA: TGTGCCAGCAAACAGGGGATGGACTATGGCTACACCTTC.

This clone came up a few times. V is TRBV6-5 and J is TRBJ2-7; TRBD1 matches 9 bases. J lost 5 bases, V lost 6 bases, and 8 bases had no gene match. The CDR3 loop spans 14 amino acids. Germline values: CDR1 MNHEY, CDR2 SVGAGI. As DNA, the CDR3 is TGTGCCAGCAGGCCCGGGACAGGGTACAACGAGCAGTACTTC. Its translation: CASRPGTGYNEQYF.

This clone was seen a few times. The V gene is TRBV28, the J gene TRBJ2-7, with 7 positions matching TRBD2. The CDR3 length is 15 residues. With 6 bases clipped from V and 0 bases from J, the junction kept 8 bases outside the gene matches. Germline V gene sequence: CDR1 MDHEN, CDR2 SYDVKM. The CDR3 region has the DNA TGTGCCAGCAGACTAAGCGGGGATCGCTCCTACGAGCAGTACTTC. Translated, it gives CASRLSGDRSYEQYF.

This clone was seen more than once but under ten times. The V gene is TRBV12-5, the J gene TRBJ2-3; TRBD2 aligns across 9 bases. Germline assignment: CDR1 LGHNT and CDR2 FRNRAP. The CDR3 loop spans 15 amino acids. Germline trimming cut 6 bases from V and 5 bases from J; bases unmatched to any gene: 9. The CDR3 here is CASGARSGRRDTQYF. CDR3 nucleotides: TGTGCTAGTGGGGCCAGAAGCGGGAGGAGAGATACGCAGTATTTT.

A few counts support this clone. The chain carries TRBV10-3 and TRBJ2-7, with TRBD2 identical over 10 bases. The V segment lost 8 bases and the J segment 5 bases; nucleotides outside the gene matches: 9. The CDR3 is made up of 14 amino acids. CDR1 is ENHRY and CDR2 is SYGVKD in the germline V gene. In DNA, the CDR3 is TGTGCCATCGGAGAGCGGGAGGGCGACCACGAGCAGTACTTC. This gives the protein CAIGEREGDHEQYF.

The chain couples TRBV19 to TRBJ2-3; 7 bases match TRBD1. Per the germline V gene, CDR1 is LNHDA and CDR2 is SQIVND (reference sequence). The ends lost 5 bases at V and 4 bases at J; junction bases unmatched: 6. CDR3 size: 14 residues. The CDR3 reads CASSSGQVADTQYF. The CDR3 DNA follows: TGTGCCAGTAGTTCCGGACAGGTTGCAGATACGCAGTATTTT.

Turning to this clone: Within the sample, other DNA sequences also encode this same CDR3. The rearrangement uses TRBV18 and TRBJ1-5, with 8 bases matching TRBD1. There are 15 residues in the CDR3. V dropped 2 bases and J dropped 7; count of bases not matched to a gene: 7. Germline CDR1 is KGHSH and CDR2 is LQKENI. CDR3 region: CASSPGTGVGQPQHF. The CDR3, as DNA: TGTGCCAGCTCACCAGGGACAGGAGTCGGGCAGCCCCAGCATTTT. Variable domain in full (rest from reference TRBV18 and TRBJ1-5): NAGVMQNPRHLVRRRGQEARLRCSPMKGHSHVYWYRQLPEEGLKFMVYLQKENIIDESGMPKERFSAEFPKEGPSILRIQQVVRGDSAAYFCASSPGTGVGQPQHFGDGTRLSIL.

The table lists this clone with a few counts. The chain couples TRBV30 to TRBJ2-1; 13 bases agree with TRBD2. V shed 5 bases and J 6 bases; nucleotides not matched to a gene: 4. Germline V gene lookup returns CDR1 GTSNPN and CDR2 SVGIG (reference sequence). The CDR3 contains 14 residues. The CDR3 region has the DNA TGTGCCTGGGGAAGACTAGCGGGAGGCAATGAGCAGTTCTTC. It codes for CAWGRLAGGNEQFF. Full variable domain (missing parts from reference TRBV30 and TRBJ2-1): SQTIHQWPATLVQPVGSPLSLECTVEGTSNPNLYWYRQAAGRGLQLLFYSVGIGQISSEVPQNLSASRPQDRQFILSSKKLLLSDSGFYLCAWGRLAGGNEQFFGPGTRLTVL.

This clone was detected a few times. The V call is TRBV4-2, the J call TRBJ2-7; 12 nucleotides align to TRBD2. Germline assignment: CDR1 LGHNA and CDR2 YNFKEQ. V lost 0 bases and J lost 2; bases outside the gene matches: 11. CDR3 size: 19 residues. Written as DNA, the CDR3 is TGTGCCAGCAGCCAAGAGTGGGGGACTAGCGGGTTTTATACCTACGAGCAGTACTTC. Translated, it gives CASSQEWGTSGFYTYEQYF.

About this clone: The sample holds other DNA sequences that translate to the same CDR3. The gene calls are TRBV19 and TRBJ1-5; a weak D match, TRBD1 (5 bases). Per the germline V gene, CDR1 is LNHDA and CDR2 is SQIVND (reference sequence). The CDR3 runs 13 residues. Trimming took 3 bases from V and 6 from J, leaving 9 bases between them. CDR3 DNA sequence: TGTGCCAGTAGTATCGGGGGTAGTCAGCCCCAGCATTTT. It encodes CASSIGGSQPQHF.

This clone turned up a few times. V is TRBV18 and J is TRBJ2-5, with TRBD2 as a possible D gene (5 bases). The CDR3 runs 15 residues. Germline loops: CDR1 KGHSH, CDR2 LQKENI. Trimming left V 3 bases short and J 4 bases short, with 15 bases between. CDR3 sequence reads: CASSPRVQTGETQYF. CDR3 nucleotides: TGTGCCAGCTCACCGAGGGTCCAGACTGGAGAGACCCAGTACTTC.